The 26 T cell receptor beta chains in this list originate from one sample, sequenced in a study of CD8 T cells in ankylosing spondylitis. TCRdb reprocessed the 5' RACE reads via MiXCR and lists one record per CDR3 protein. The sample lists 350,000 to 450,000 distinct CDR3 sequences, 20% occurring once. Sequenced sample: blood, either unsorted or a sorted T cell fraction (not recorded which). Receptor source: a male donor with ankylosing spondylitis or in good health (not recorded which).

This clonotype has ten or more counts. At one end the junction does not follow the germline gene, possibly because of a read error. The chain has TRBV12-3 or TRBV12-4 and TRBJ2-7, with 8 bases matching TRBD1. The CDR3 is 14 residues long. CDR3 coding DNA: TGTGCCAGCAGCTTAGCAGGGGGCGCGTACGAGCAGTACTTC. Its translation is CASSLAGGAYEQYF.

The chain joins TRBV4-1 to TRBJ1-1; no clear D. There are 15 residues in the CDR3. Germline V gives CDR1 MGHRA, CDR2 YSYEKL. Trimming left V 0 bases short and J 0 bases short, with 8 bases between. CDR3 coding DNA: TGCGCCAGCAGCCAAGATGAGGGTATGAACACTGAAGCTTTCTTT. This sequence encodes CASSQDEGMNTEAFF.

This clonotype was recorded a few times. The J gene is TRBJ2-3, the V gene TRBV4-1; D perhaps matches TRBD2 (5 bases). The CDR3 consists of 17 residues. Germline V gives CDR1 MGHRA, CDR2 YSYEKL. V lost 3 bases and J lost 0, with 16 bases in between. CDR3 sequence (DNA): TGCGCCAGCAGCCACCCCCGAGGTGAGGGCAGCACAGATACGCAGTATTTT. Its translation is CASSHPRGEGSTDTQYF.

This clonotype has a count of ten or more. The chain joins TRBV12-3 or TRBV12-4 to TRBJ2-5, with no clear D. This CDR3 has 15 residues. V was shortened by 5 bases and J by 5 bases, with 18 bases between the two germline ends. CDR3 sequence (DNA): TGTGCCAGCAGTCCGTTGGGCCCAGGCAGGGAGACCCAGTACTTC. Protein sequence: CASSPLGPGRETQYF.

The CDR3, as DNA: TGTGCCAGCAGTGAGTTGAGGAGTACATACAATGAGCAGTTCTTC. Translation gives CASSELRSTYNEQFF. The chain is built from TRBV2 and TRBJ2-1; no clear D. Looked up from germline, CDR1 is SNHLY and CDR2 is FYNNEI. The CDR3 sequence is 15 residues long. The V and J ends lost 3 bases and 4 bases respectively, with 13 bases between them.

A few counts support this clonotype. The chain has TRBV30 and TRBJ2-2; D uncertain. The V end lost 3 bases, the J end lost 6 bases, and 5 bases lay between the germline ends. This CDR3 has 11 amino acids. CDR1 and CDR2 from the germline V gene are GTSNPN and SVGIG (reference sequence). The CDR3 coding sequence is TGTGCCTGGAGACGTCCCGGGGAGCTGTTTTTT. Protein product: CAWRRPGELFF.

This clonotype occurred a few times. This chain connects TRBV29-1 to TRBJ2-7; D is perhaps TRBD1 or TRBD2 (5 bases each). CDR1 SQVTM and CDR2 ANQGSEA come from the germline V gene. V was clipped by 3 bases and J by 5 bases, with 14 bases between them. The CDR3 is made up of 13 amino acids. The CDR3 protein is CSVDRDASDEQYF. CDR3 bases: TGCAGCGTTGACAGGGACGCGTCCGACGAGCAGTACTTC.

The chain recombines TRBV11-2 with TRBJ2-5; D may be TRBD2 (5 bases). From germline, CDR1 is SGHAT and CDR2 FQNNGV. This CDR3 is 15 amino acids long. V gave up 5 bases and J gave up 0 bases, with 13 bases separating them. Here the CDR3 DNA reads TGTGCCAGCAGCCACGGGTCGGGGTACCAAGAGACCCAGTACTTC. This sequence encodes CASSHGSGYQETQYF. The variable domain in full, completed from reference TRBV11-2 and TRBJ2-5, reads EAGVAQSPRYKIIEKRQSVAFWCNPISGHATLYWYQQILGQGPKLLIQFQNNGVVDDSQLPKDRFSAERLKGVDSTLKIQPAKLEDSAVYLCASSHGSGYQETQYFGPGTRLLVL.

This clonotype was picked up a small number of times. V usage is TRBV29-1 and J usage is TRBJ2-3; D ambiguous. CDR3 length: 10 residues. From germline, CDR1 is SQVTM and CDR2 ANQGSEA. V gave up 6 bases and J gave up 2 bases, with 3 bases separating them. The CDR3 is CSVVTDTQYF. CDR3 DNA: TGCAGCGTAGTCACAGATACGCAGTATTTT.

The rearrangement uses TRBV19 and TRBJ2-1, with 8 bases aligning to TRBD2. The CDR3 has 14 residues. Looked up from germline, CDR1 is LNHDA and CDR2 is SQIVND (reference sequence). Losses at the gene ends were 9 bases for V and 7 bases for J; bases not matched to a gene: 11. CDR3 coding DNA: TGTGCCAGCGACCGGGGGGGGCGTCAGAATGAGCAGTTCTTC. This encodes CASDRGGRQNEQFF.

The J gene is TRBJ2-7, the V gene TRBV20-1, with a tentative D call TRBD2 (5 bases). CDR1 and CDR2 (germline): DFQATT, SNEGSKA (reference sequence). Between the trimmed V and J ends, which lost 4 bases and 1 base, there was a span of 11 bases. This CDR3 region has 13 residues. Here the CDR3 reads CSAMLDWSYEQYF. The CDR3, as DNA: TGCAGTGCTATGTTGGACTGGTCCTACGAGCAGTACTTC.

The gene calls are TRBV11-2 and TRBJ2-1; the D is unclear. The CDR3 loop spans 13 amino acids. Per the germline V gene, CDR1 is SGHAT and CDR2 is FQNNGV. Trimming cost V 5 bases and J 6 bases, with 11 bases left between them. CDR3 sequence (DNA): TGTGCCAGCAGCCCCCTTGACCTCAATGAGCAGTTCTTC. It is translated as CASSPLDLNEQFF.

This sequence joins TRBV29-1 and TRBJ2-3; tentative D call: TRBD1 (5 bases). V dropped 2 bases and J dropped 15 bases, with 15 bases sitting between them. The CDR3 spans 11 residues. From germline, CDR1 is SQVTM and CDR2 ANQGSEA. The CDR3 sequence: CSVEQGGANYF. In DNA, the CDR3 is TGCAGCGTTGAACAGGGCGGTGCAAATTATTTT.

This clonotype has more than one count but fewer than ten. The rearrangement links TRBV3-1 to TRBJ2-6; 7 bases agree with TRBD1. CDR3 size: 19 residues. From germline, CDR1 is LGHDT and CDR2 YNNKEL (reference sequence). The V segment lost 4 bases and the J segment 2 bases; nucleotides outside the gene matches: 14. This CDR3 is CASSPQVGQGEAGANVLTF. For the CDR3, the DNA is TGTGCCAGCAGCCCCCAGGTAGGGCAGGGGGAAGCTGGGGCCAACGTCCTGACTTTC.

This clonotype has more than one count but fewer than ten. The chain combines TRBV12-3 or TRBV12-4 with TRBJ2-3; TRBD2 is a possible D gene (6 bases). V lost 6 bases and J lost 2, with 15 bases in between. The CDR3 totals 15 residues. This CDR3 reads CASRDYGTPTDTQYF. CDR3 nucleotide sequence: TGTGCCAGCAGAGACTACGGGACTCCCACAGATACGCAGTATTTT.

In this sample, this clonotype turned up many times. This chain connects TRBV29-1 to TRBJ2-1, with a weak D call TRBD2 (6 bases). This CDR3 is 13 amino acids long. Germline assignment: CDR1 SQVTM and CDR2 ANQGSEA. Trimming stripped 4 bases from V and 5 bases from J, with 12 bases between. CDR3 sequence reads: CSVGGVGNNEQFF. The CDR3 DNA reads TGCAGCGTTGGGGGGGTCGGTAACAATGAGCAGTTCTTC.

The table lists this clonotype with a few counts. The rearrangement uses TRBV4-1 and TRBJ2-3; 9 bases agree with TRBD1. Germline assignment: CDR1 MGHRA and CDR2 YSYEKL. V gave up 0 bases and J gave up 10 bases; unmatched junction bases: 17. The CDR3 is 18 residues long. CDR3 sequence reads: CASSQDFITTGGLKAQYF. CDR3 sequence (DNA): TGCGCCAGCAGCCAAGATTTTATTACAACAGGGGGCCTTAAGGCGCAGTATTTT.

This clonotype has just a few counts. The chain joins TRBV30 to TRBJ2-2; D not resolved. The length of the CDR3 is 14 residues. The germline V and J ends were trimmed by 0 bases and 7 bases, with 12 bases remaining between them. Germline CDR1 and CDR2: GTSNPN and SVGIG (reference sequence). CDR3 residues: CAWSVFAAGGELFF. CDR3 DNA sequence: TGTGCCTGGAGTGTGTTCGCGGCCGGCGGGGAGCTGTTTTTT.

This clonotype was found a few times. V usage is TRBV6-2 or TRBV6-3 and J usage is TRBJ2-7; no firm D call. Trimming pared 8 bases from V and 0 bases from J, leaving 11 bases between. This CDR3 has 13 residues. Per germline, CDR1 MNHEY and CDR2 SVGEGT. CDR3 coding DNA: TGTGCCAGCCTTGGTGCAGACTCCTACGAGCAGTACTTC. This gives the protein CASLGADSYEQYF.

A few counts support this clonotype. The V call is TRBV29-1, the J call TRBJ2-7; a weak D match, TRBD2 (6 bases). Trimming cost V 0 bases and J 5 bases, with 20 bases left between them. The CDR3 has 16 residues. Germline CDR1 and CDR2: SQVTM and ANQGSEA. The CDR3 DNA is TGCAGCGTTGAAGATCCTTACGGGGAACGCGGGGACGAGCAGTACTTC. It yields the protein CSVEDPYGERGDEQYF.

This chain joins TRBV12-3 or TRBV12-4 and TRBJ2-1; TRBD2 aligns across 7 bases. The CDR3 is 10 residues long. V lost 7 bases and J lost 14; bases outside the gene matches: 5. The CDR3 loop reads CASKGGYEFF. The CDR3 nucleotides read TGTGCCAGCAAGGGAGGGTATGAGTTCTTC.

This clonotype appeared a few times. The CDR3 DNA sequence: TGCGCCAGCACCTTATGGACTAGCGGGGACGTTGCGACAGATACGCAGTATTTT. Amino acid sequence: CASTLWTSGDVATDTQYF. The V call is TRBV4-1, the J call TRBJ2-3; 12 bases align to TRBD2. This CDR3 has 18 residues. Germline V lookup: CDR1 MGHRA, CDR2 YSYEKL. The V segment lost 7 bases and the J segment 3 bases; nucleotides outside the gene matches: 14.

The V call is TRBV18, the J call TRBJ2-1, with 7 bases lining up with TRBD1. The CDR3 loop spans 15 amino acids. Trimming at V came to 3 bases and at J to 3 bases, leaving 5 bases not matched to a gene. CDR1 and CDR2 (germline): KGHSH, LQKENI. The CDR3 nucleotides read TGTGCCAGCTCACCCTGGACAGGTAGCTACAATGAGCAGTTCTTC. This translates into CASSPWTGSYNEQFF.

This clonotype was observed a handful of times. The V and J genes are TRBV6-1 and TRBJ2-1; D is unclear. Per germline, CDR1 MNHNS and CDR2 SASEGT. V lost 6 bases to trimming and J lost 0 bases, with 6 bases between them. This CDR3 has 13 residues. The CDR3 reads CASRGFSYNEQFF. Written as DNA, the CDR3 is TGTGCCAGCAGGGGGTTCTCCTACAATGAGCAGTTCTTC.

This clonotype was found many times. The J gene is TRBJ2-7, the V gene TRBV29-1; D call uncertain. This CDR3 is 11 amino acids long. Germline CDR1 is SQVTM and CDR2 is ANQGSEA. V lost 4 bases and J 3 bases, leaving 7 bases between the germline ends. Here the CDR3 reads CSVGDGYEQYF. CDR3 sequence (DNA): TGCAGCGTTGGAGACGGCTACGAGCAGTACTTC.

The chain links TRBV7-8 to TRBJ1-2; maybe TRBD1 (5 bases). The V end was cut by 7 bases, the J end by 6 bases, with 21 bases between. Germline V gives CDR1 SGHVS, CDR2 FQNEAQ. CDR3 size: 15 residues. CDR3 in DNA: TGTGCCAGCACATCGATGGGGCGCGGTGTTAATGGCTACACCTTC. This translates into CASTSMGRGVNGYTF.